Below, 24 T cell receptor beta chains from the same sample are listed, as sequenced in a study of T cell responses to AZD1222 COVID-19 vaccine. Sequencing used immunoSEQ multiplex PCR; TCRdb keeps in-frame clones, though not all of them. This sample has approximately 150,000 clones; just over 90% occur once, and the top ten carry about 4%. The sequences come from peripheral blood, collected on day 0 of MenACWY control vaccination. These receptors came from an adult in good health.

This rearrangement joins TRBV28 to TRBJ1-2, with D unresolved. CDR3 length: 10 residues. The germline CDR1 and CDR2 sequences are MDHEN and SYDVKM. Trimming took 6 bases from V and 8 from J, leaving 7 bases between them. The CDR3 here is CASSPLGYTF. DNA of the CDR3: TGTGCCAGCAGCCCCCTAGGCTACACCTTC.

The chain uses TRBV5-1 and TRBJ1-3; 7 bases map to TRBD1. The CDR3 consists of 14 residues. Germline V gene sequence: CDR1 SGHRS, CDR2 YFSETQ. V gave up 5 bases and J gave up 2 bases; unmatched junction bases: 4. The CDR3 sequence is CASRPDRAGNTIYF. CDR3 nucleotides: TGCGCCAGCAGACCCGACAGGGCTGGAAACACCATATATTTT.

The rearrangement links TRBV4-3 to TRBJ2-7, with 7 nucleotides matching TRBD2. Germline V gene sequence: CDR1 LGHNA, CDR2 YSLEER. Trimming took 4 bases from V and 5 from J; bases not matched to a gene: 11. This CDR3 contains 15 residues. The CDR3 region has the DNA TGCGCCAGCAGCCTAGACTATGCGGGAGAGGACGAGCAGTACTTC. This gives the protein CASSLDYAGEDEQYF.

The V and J genes are TRBV9 and TRBJ2-1; 8 bases match TRBD2. Germline loops: CDR1 SGDLS, CDR2 YYNGEE. With V trimmed by 1 base and J by 5 bases, 11 bases remained unmatched. The CDR3 totals 17 residues. The CDR3 spells CASSVLAGPGGHNEQFF. The CDR3 DNA is TGTGCCAGCAGCGTACTAGCGGGCCCCGGGGGGCACAATGAGCAGTTCTTC.

The CDR3 coding sequence is TGCGCCAGCAGCCGTACGTCTGACGGTGCCCAGTTCTTC. This translates into CASSRTSDGAQFF. The gene calls are TRBV4-3 and TRBJ2-1; D remains unclear. From germline, CDR1 is LGHNA and CDR2 YSLEER. Deletions cut 4 bases from V and 13 bases from J, with 17 bases between. The CDR3 is 13 amino acids.

The chain combines TRBV30 with TRBJ2-1; no clear D. The CDR3 consists of 14 residues. CDR1 and CDR2 from the germline V gene are GTSNPN and SVGIG (reference sequence). Trimming took off 4 bases at V and 0 bases at J, with 10 bases between the two ends. CDR3 protein: CAWNLLSSYNEQFF. The CDR3 DNA reads as TGTGCCTGGAACCTACTCAGCTCCTACAATGAGCAGTTCTTC.

The J gene is TRBJ1-1, the V gene TRBV9; D remains unclear. Germline V gives CDR1 SGDLS, CDR2 YYNGEE. Trimming took off 3 bases at V and 6 bases at J, with 12 bases between the two ends. The CDR3 is 13 residues long. CDR3 DNA: TGTGCCAGCAGCGCGCTCTCAGGCGCTGAAGCTTTCTTT. This encodes CASSALSGAEAFF.

J is TRBJ1-1 and V is TRBV6-5, with 9 bases aligning to TRBD1. The CDR3 is 13 amino acids. V shed 5 bases and J 10 bases; nucleotides not matched to a gene: 8. Germline-derived CDR1 and CDR2 are MNHEY and SVGAGI. CDR3 in DNA: TGTGCCAGCAGTAGGGACAGGGACCGTAGAGCTTTCTTT. This encodes CASSRDRDRRAFF.

Comments on this clone: At one of its ends the junction is not consistent with the germline gene, which may arise from a read error. V and J are TRBV5-1 and TRBJ1-5; D gene uncertain. Germline V gene lookup returns CDR1 SGHRS and CDR2 YFSETQ. The length of the CDR3 is 15 residues. The CDR3 nucleotides read TGCGCCAGCAGATTGGCAGCCGAGGGCAATCAGCCCCAGCATTTT. This sequence encodes CASRLAAEGNQPQHF.

This sequence joins TRBV4-2 and TRBJ2-1; D remains ambiguous. Germline CDR1 is LGHNA and CDR2 is YNFKEQ. V lost 8 bases and J lost 3, with 14 bases in between. CDR3 length equals 14 residues. The CDR3 loop reads CASASSVDYNEQFF. The DNA for the CDR3 is TGTGCCAGCGCCTCCTCGGTCGACTACAATGAGCAGTTCTTC.

This clone is a singleton in its sample. The chain recombines TRBV30 with TRBJ2-1, with 9 bases matching TRBD2. V was pared by 2 bases and J by 4 bases, with 6 bases of the junction left unmatched. The germline V gene encodes CDR1 GTSNPN and CDR2 SVGIG (reference sequence). CDR3 length: 15 amino acids. This chain's CDR3 is CAWSQRTSAYNEQFF. The CDR3 bases are TGTGCCTGGAGTCAGAGGACTAGCGCGTACAATGAGCAGTTCTTC.

J is TRBJ2-7 and V is TRBV7-9; possibly TRBD1 for D (5 bases). CDR3 length: 14 residues. The germline CDR1 and CDR2 sequences are SEHNR and FQNEAQ (reference sequence). Trimming took off 4 bases at V and 6 bases at J, with 16 bases between the two ends. The CDR3 bases are TGTGCCAGCAGCTCCCGCAGGGAAGTCTTCGAGCAGTACTTC. Its protein product is CASSSRREVFEQYF.

The rearrangement links TRBV11-3 to TRBJ2-1; perhaps TRBD2 as D (6 bases). From germline, CDR1 is SGHNT and CDR2 YENEEA. This CDR3 is built from 15 residues. The germline V and J ends were trimmed by 5 bases and 5 bases, with 16 bases remaining between them. The CDR3 is CASSQSGLRNNEQFF. The CDR3 DNA is TGTGCCAGCAGCCAATCGGGACTCCGTAACAATGAGCAGTTCTTC.

The V call is TRBV5-1, the J call TRBJ2-7; D remains ambiguous. Trimming stripped 1 base from V and 5 bases from J, with 10 bases between. Germline V lookup: CDR1 SGHRS, CDR2 YFSETQ. CDR3 length equals 13 residues. CDR3: CASSLSPADEQYF. In DNA form, the CDR3 reads TGCGCCAGCAGCTTGAGTCCAGCCGACGAGCAGTACTTC.

V and J are TRBV12-5 and TRBJ1-1; 10 bases are shared with TRBD1. The germline V gene has CDR1 LGHNT and CDR2 FRNRAP. CDR3 length equals 16 residues. The V segment lost 9 bases and the J segment 1 base; nucleotides outside the gene matches: 11. CDR3 sequence (DNA): TGTGCTAGCCTTCGGGGACAGGGGAGGTCGAACACTGAAGCTTTCTTT. Its protein is CASLRGQGRSNTEAFF.

The J gene is TRBJ1-4, the V gene TRBV7-9, with D maybe TRBD1 (6 bases). The CDR3 is 15 residues long. Between the trimmed V and J ends, which lost 6 bases and 5 bases, there was a span of 16 bases. Germline-derived CDR1 and CDR2 are SEHNR and FQNEAQ (reference sequence). CDR3 residues: CASSPGAGTNEKLFF. CDR3 nucleotides: TGTGCCAGCAGTCCCGGGGCAGGGACAAATGAAAAACTGTTTTTT.

The V gene is TRBV10-3, the J gene TRBJ1-5, with TRBD1 as a possible D gene (5 bases). Trimming took 10 bases from V and 0 from J, leaving 13 bases between them. CDR3 length: 14 amino acids. The germline CDR1 and CDR2 sequences are ENHRY and SYGVKD. CDR3 region: CATQGDNSNQPQHF. The CDR3 region has the DNA TGTGCCACGCAGGGAGACAATAGCAATCAGCCCCAGCATTTT.

The V gene is TRBV3-1 (or the pseudogene TRBV3-2), the J gene TRBJ2-1; 13 bases map to TRBD2. Germline CDR1 is LGHDT and CDR2 is YNNKEL (reference sequence). Trimming at V came to 2 bases and at J to 10 bases, leaving 8 bases not matched to a gene. The CDR3 runs to 16 residues. The DNA of the CDR3 is TGTGCCAGCAGCCAACTACAACGACTAGCGGGGGGAGAGCAGTTCTTC. Translation gives CASSQLQRLAGGEQFF.

V and J are TRBV5-1 and TRBJ1-6, with 7 positions matching TRBD1. Germline V gene data show CDR1 as SGHRS and CDR2 as YFSETQ. CDR3 length equals 16 residues. J lost 6 bases, V lost 0 bases, and 6 bases had no gene match. In nucleotides, the CDR3 is TGCGCCAGCAGCTTGGCCATGGGACAGATTAATTCACCCCTCCACTTT. Translation: CASSLAMGQINSPLHF.

The chain links TRBV28 to TRBJ2-3; 8 nucleotides agree with TRBD2. J lost 3 bases, V lost 8 bases, and 4 bases had no gene match. This CDR3 is 13 amino acids long. The germline gives CDR1 MDHEN, CDR2 SYDVKM. For the CDR3, the DNA is TGTGCCAGCGTAGCGGGATGGACAGATACGCAGTATTTT. It is translated as CASVAGWTDTQYF.

This clone has only one observation. The chain recombines TRBV2 with TRBJ2-7; D gene uncertain. Trimming removed 7 bases from V and 0 bases from J, with 13 bases in between. Germline CDR1 SNHLY, CDR2 FYNNEI. This CDR3 contains 14 residues. In nucleotides, the CDR3 is TGTGCCAGCAAAGAGAGGCCTAGCTCCTACGAGCAGTACTTC. Translation gives CASKERPSSYEQYF.

As for this clone: One end of the junction varies from germline; a read error may be responsible. This chain uses TRBV7-3 with TRBJ2-1, with no clear D. CDR3 size: 15 residues. The V gene's germline CDR1 is SGHTA and CDR2 FQGTGA. CDR3 DNA: TGTGCCACCAGCAAGGCCGGGTCGTCCTACAATGAGCAGTTCTTC. It codes for CATSKAGSSYNEQFF. Looking up the rest from reference TRBV7-3 and TRBJ2-1 gives the full variable domain: GAGVSQTPSNKVTEKGKYVELRCDPISGHTALYWYRQSLGQGPEFLIYFQGTGAADDSGLPNDRFFAVRPEGSVSTLKIQRTERGDSAVYLCATSKAGSSYNEQFFGPGTRLTVL.

The chain has TRBV19 and TRBJ1-4; perhaps TRBD1 as D (6 bases). The CDR3 has 15 residues. The germline CDR1 and CDR2 sequences are LNHDA and SQIVND (reference sequence). V dropped 2 bases and J dropped 5 bases, with 12 bases sitting between them. The DNA of the CDR3 is TGTGCCAGTAGTATACGGGGGGCGAAAAATGAAAAACTGTTTTTT. This gives the protein CASSIRGAKNEKLFF. The whole variable domain, filled in from reference TRBV19 and TRBJ1-4, reads DGGITQSPKYLFRKEGQNVTLSCEQNLNHDAMYWYRQDPGQGLRLIYYSQIVNDFQKGDIAEGYSVSREKKESFPLTVTSAQKNPTAFYLCASSIRGAKNEKLFFGSGTQLSVL.

This clone was picked up one time. This chain joins TRBV7-3 and TRBJ1-6; D perhaps matches TRBD1 (6 bases). Germline CDR1 reads SGHTA; CDR2 reads FQGTGA. The CDR3 sequence is 13 residues long. The germline V and J ends were trimmed by 2 bases and 10 bases, with 9 bases remaining between them. In DNA, the CDR3 is TGTGCCAGCAGCTTAGGGGGCGACTCACCCCTCCACTTT. This gives the protein CASSLGGDSPLHF.